Each of the 29 T cell receptor beta chains below was sequenced from the same sample in a study of cytomegalovirus exposure and HLA in healthy donors. Primers for the PCR totalled 60 Vbeta and 13 Jbeta. TCRdb's table, derived via immunoSEQ multiplex PCR, lists solely in-frame clones and lacks some. The sample consists of roughly 160,000 clones, 85% of them appearing once. Sequencing was carried out using PBMCs. All receptors come from a young man in good health and CMV-seropositive.

A single count supports this clone. V usage is TRBV7-9 and J usage is TRBJ2-5, with 7 bases identical to TRBD2. Germline V lookup: CDR1 SEHNR, CDR2 FQNEAQ (reference sequence). The junction had 16 bases not matched to a gene; V was cut back by 3 bases and J by 3 bases. The CDR3 spans 18 residues. The CDR3 spells CASSLLAGTRNLEETQYF. In DNA, the CDR3 is TGTGCCAGCAGCTTGTTAGCGGGTACGAGAAATTTAGAAGAGACCCAGTACTTC.

The genes are TRBV4-1 and TRBJ2-5; no definite D call. V was clipped by 4 bases and J by 4 bases, with 10 bases between them. The germline V gene encodes CDR1 MGHRA and CDR2 YSYEKL. The CDR3 is made up of 13 amino acids. The chain's CDR3 is CASSLRFAETQYF. The DNA of the CDR3 is TGCGCCAGCAGCCTGAGATTTGCAGAGACCCAGTACTTC.

The chain uses TRBV5-1 and TRBJ2-1; 7 bases map to TRBD1. Per the germline V gene, CDR1 is SGHRS and CDR2 is YFSETQ. The CDR3 totals 14 residues. Trimming cost V 0 bases and J 5 bases; bases outside gene matches: 2. This CDR3 is CASSLVGQDNEQFF. The CDR3 nucleotides read TGCGCCAGCAGCTTGGTAGGACAGGACAATGAGCAGTTCTTC.

The V call is TRBV5-4, the J call TRBJ2-2; TRBD2 might be the D (7 bases). The CDR3 is made up of 17 amino acids. The V gene lost 1 base and the J gene lost 4 bases, with 17 bases spanning the gap. Germline assignment: CDR1 SGHNT and CDR2 YYREEE (reference sequence). The CDR3 coding sequence is TGTGCCAGCAGCTTGATTTTCGGGGGGCGCGGCACCGGGGAGCTGTTTTTT. It encodes CASSLIFGGRGTGELFF.

V usage is TRBV5-1 and J usage is TRBJ2-5; D is perhaps TRBD2 (5 bases). The V gene's germline CDR1 is SGHRS and CDR2 YFSETQ. With 4 bases removed from V and 4 bases from J, the gap between germline ends came to 17 bases. The length of the CDR3 is 15 residues. The CDR3 bases are TGCGCCAGCAGCCCTATTATGGAGAGCGGAGAGACCCAGTACTTC. This sequence encodes CASSPIMESGETQYF.

The V and J genes are TRBV11-2 and TRBJ2-1; 9 bases agree with TRBD2. The CDR3 runs to 15 residues. Trimming removed 5 bases from V and 0 bases from J; junction bases left unmatched: 2. Germline CDR1 is SGHAT and CDR2 is FQNNGV. The CDR3 spells CASSTTSGSYNEQFF. The CDR3 DNA follows: TGTGCCAGCAGCACGACTAGCGGCTCCTACAATGAGCAGTTCTTC.

This rearrangement joins TRBV7-2 to TRBJ2-1; tentative D call: TRBD2 (5 bases). V was clipped by 5 bases and J by 9 bases, with 17 bases between them. The CDR3 length is 14 residues. Germline V CDR1 and CDR2: SGHTA, FQGNSA. The CDR3 reads CASSLMRAKGEQFF. The CDR3 DNA sequence: TGTGCCAGCAGCCTGATGAGGGCCAAGGGTGAGCAGTTCTTC.

The chain combines TRBV5-4 with TRBJ1-2; D may be TRBD1 (6 bases). This CDR3 region has 13 residues. The V and J ends lost 4 bases and 0 bases respectively, with 7 bases between them. The germline V gene has CDR1 SGHNT and CDR2 YYREEE (reference sequence). DNA for the CDR3: TGTGCCAGCAGCCGACAGGCTAACTATGGCTACACCTTC. Protein sequence: CASSRQANYGYTF.

The rearrangement links TRBV7-2 to TRBJ1-2, with 8 nucleotides matching TRBD1. The germline V gene encodes CDR1 SGHTA and CDR2 FQGNSA. Trimming cost V 3 bases and J 3 bases; bases outside gene matches: 3. CDR3 length: 14 residues. CDR3 sequence reads: CASSFTGGDYGYTF. The CDR3 DNA follows: TGTGCCAGCAGCTTTACAGGGGGGGACTATGGCTACACCTTC.

As concerns this clone: The same CDR3 is also encoded by other DNA sequences in this sample. The CDR3 DNA reads as TGTGCCAGTAGTATACGGACAGGGACCGAAGCTTTCTTT. Translation: CASSIRTGTEAFF. This chain uses TRBV19 with TRBJ1-1; 8 nucleotides match TRBD1. Germline CDR1 reads LNHDA; CDR2 reads SQIVND (reference sequence). The CDR3 has 13 residues. Trimming at V came to 2 bases and at J to 8 bases, leaving 4 bases not matched to a gene.

V is TRBV7-8 and J is TRBJ1-1; 10 nucleotides align to TRBD1. Germline assignment: CDR1 SGHVS and CDR2 FQNEAQ. The CDR3 contains 17 residues. Trimming took 3 bases from V and 2 from J; bases not matched to a gene: 9. In nucleotides, the CDR3 is TGTGCCAGCAGCTTCTTGACAGGGGGCCGCGGTAACACTGAAGCTTTCTTT. Amino acids: CASSFLTGGRGNTEAFF.

The J gene is TRBJ2-2, the V gene TRBV5-1, with TRBD1 matching 10 bases. The CDR3 has 14 amino acids. The V segment lost 3 bases and the J segment 5 bases; nucleotides outside the gene matches: 1. Germline values: CDR1 SGHRS, CDR2 YFSETQ. This CDR3 reads CASSWGQGTGELFF. As DNA, the CDR3 is TGCGCCAGCAGCTGGGGACAGGGGACCGGGGAGCTGTTTTTT.

The CDR3 DNA sequence: TGTGCCACTACACCGGGACAGGGGGCGCGTGGCTACACCTTC. Its translation: CATTPGQGARGYTF. The chain uses TRBV19 and TRBJ1-2; 12 bases agree with TRBD1. CDR1 and CDR2 from the germline V gene are LNHDA and SQIVND (reference sequence). This CDR3 is built from 14 residues. With V trimmed by 10 bases and J by 7 bases, 10 bases remained unmatched. The full variable domain, completed using reference TRBV19 and TRBJ1-2, is DGGITQSPKYLFRKEGQNVTLSCEQNLNHDAMYWYRQDPGQGLRLIYYSQIVNDFQKGDIAEGYSVSREKKESFPLTVTSAQKNPTAFYLCATTPGQGARGYTFGSGTRLTVV.

This clone occurred a few times. The gene calls are TRBV5-8 and TRBJ2-1, with 8 bases identical to TRBD2. This CDR3 region has 17 residues. In germline, CDR1 is SGHTS, CDR2 YDEGEE. The V gene end was trimmed by 2 bases and the J gene end by 3 bases; junction bases not matched to a gene: 10. The DNA for the CDR3 is TGTGCCAGCAGCTTCCGCCCGGGGGGGCGACTCTACAATGAGCAGTTCTTC. It yields the protein CASSFRPGGRLYNEQFF.

The V and J genes are TRBV29-1 and TRBJ1-3, with TRBD1 identical over 9 bases. V shed 4 bases, J shed 7 bases, and the junction held 8 bases outside the gene matches. The germline V gene has CDR1 SQVTM and CDR2 ANQGSEA. This CDR3 has 14 amino acids. This CDR3 reads CSVGDEQGANTIYF. The CDR3 coding sequence is TGCAGCGTTGGAGACGAACAGGGGGCGAACACCATATATTTT.

This clone has just one count. Germline is not matched at one junction end, which may reflect a read error. The V and J genes are TRBV7-7 and TRBJ2-1, with TRBD2 matching 7 bases. CDR3 size: 13 residues. Germline V lookup: CDR1 SSHAT, CDR2 FNYEAQ (reference sequence). This CDR3 reads CASSLTSLNEQFF. The CDR3, as DNA: TGTGCTAGCAGCTTGACTAGCTTAAATGAGCAGTTCTTC.

The chain uses TRBV7-2 and TRBJ2-1; 11 nucleotides match TRBD2. Germline loops: CDR1 SGHTA, CDR2 FQGNSA. The CDR3 is made up of 18 amino acids. V lost 4 bases to trimming and J lost 9 bases; unmatched junction nucleotides: 17. CDR3 sequence: CASSYSPPLAGGWREQFF. The CDR3 DNA is TGTGCCAGCAGCTATAGCCCCCCCCTAGCGGGAGGTTGGCGTGAGCAGTTCTTC.

The gene calls are TRBV14 and TRBJ2-5; no reliable D call. V was cut by 1 base and J by 1 base, with 10 bases left in between. This CDR3 spans 15 amino acids. Germline-derived CDR1 and CDR2 are SGHDN and FVKESK. In nucleotides, the CDR3 is TGTGCCAGCAGCCAAGGTAGCCAATTCCAAGAGACCCAGTACTTC. Protein sequence: CASSQGSQFQETQYF.

The table lists this clone with a few counts. The rearrangement links TRBV2 to TRBJ2-6, with TRBD1 identical over 9 bases. Losses at the gene ends were 8 bases for V and 4 bases for J; bases not matched to a gene: 9. The CDR3 extends over 16 amino acids. The V gene's germline CDR1 is SNHLY and CDR2 FYNNEI. The CDR3 nucleotides read TGTGCCAGCGGAGGGTCACAGGGGGCCGGGGCCAACGTCCTGACTTTC. It specifies CASGGSQGAGANVLTF. Based on the CDR3 plus reference TRBV2 and TRBJ2-6, the full variable domain is EPEVTQTPSHQVTQMGQEVILRCVPISNHLYFYWYRQILGQKVEFLVSFYNNEISEKSEIFDDQFSVERPDGSNFTLKIRSTKLEDSAMYFCASGGSQGAGANVLTFGAGSRLTVL.

The gene calls are TRBV7-9 and TRBJ2-7; 10 bases match TRBD1. CDR1 SEHNR and CDR2 FQNEAQ come from the germline V gene (reference sequence). V dropped 1 base and J dropped 7; count of bases not matched to a gene: 7. CDR3 size: 15 residues. The CDR3 loop reads CASSLGTGGMLEQYF. In DNA form, the CDR3 reads TGTGCCAGCAGCTTAGGGACAGGGGGGATGCTTGAGCAGTACTTC.

The V and J genes are TRBV7-9 and TRBJ2-1; D ambiguous. Trimming shortened V by 3 bases and J by 0 bases, and 6 bases separated the two germline ends. Germline values: CDR1 SEHNR, CDR2 FQNEAQ (reference sequence). The CDR3 extends over 14 amino acids. The CDR3 region has the DNA TGTGCCAGCAGCTTTCCAGGCTCCTACAATGAGCAGTTCTTC. As protein: CASSFPGSYNEQFF.

The V gene is TRBV2, the J gene TRBJ1-2; TRBD1 is a possible D gene (5 bases). Germline lookup yields CDR1 SNHLY and CDR2 FYNNEI. V was pared by 4 bases and J by 4 bases, with 7 bases between. The CDR3 is 12 residues long. The CDR3: CASSAQGYGYTF. The CDR3 region has the DNA TGTGCCAGCAGTGCTCAGGGCTATGGCTACACCTTC.

The V gene is TRBV9, the J gene TRBJ2-2, with unresolved D. V lost 0 bases and J lost 4, with 7 bases in between. Germline CDR1 and CDR2: SGDLS and YYNGEE. This CDR3 comprises 14 residues. The CDR3 here is CASSVVAATGELFF. The CDR3, as DNA: TGTGCCAGCAGCGTAGTGGCGGCCACCGGGGAGCTGTTTTTT.

The rearrangement links TRBV9 to TRBJ2-1, with 12 bases aligning to TRBD2. The CDR3 sequence is 17 residues long. Trimming removed 4 bases from V and 9 bases from J; junction bases left unmatched: 14. Germline-derived CDR1 and CDR2 are SGDLS and YYNGEE. The CDR3 loop reads CASSLRLAGEKIGEQFF. CDR3 bases: TGTGCCAGCAGCCTCCGACTAGCGGGAGAGAAGATTGGTGAGCAGTTCTTC.

This clone has only one observation. The rearrangement links TRBV30 to TRBJ1-1; D unclear. The germline V and J ends were trimmed by 0 bases and 3 bases, with 8 bases remaining between them. The CDR3 spans 13 residues. Germline V gene lookup returns CDR1 GTSNPN and CDR2 SVGIG (reference sequence). The CDR3 region has the DNA TGTGCCTGGAGTGTATCCGGGGACACTGAAGCTTTCTTT. Its translation is CAWSVSGDTEAFF.

The CDR3 DNA follows: TGTGCCAGCGTTAGGGACAGGGCCTACGAGCAGTACTTC. It is translated as CASVRDRAYEQYF. This chain uses TRBV2 with TRBJ2-7; 9 bases fit TRBD1. The CDR3 consists of 13 residues. Germline CDR1 is SNHLY and CDR2 is FYNNEI. The junction had 4 bases not matched to a gene; V was cut back by 8 bases and J by 2 bases.

The V call is TRBV28, the J call TRBJ1-5; TRBD1 aligns across 9 bases. V gave up 5 bases and J gave up 8 bases; unmatched junction bases: 4. Per germline, CDR1 MDHEN and CDR2 SYDVKM. The CDR3 extends over 13 amino acids. This chain's CDR3 is CASSGTGQKPQHF. The CDR3 DNA is TGTGCCAGCAGTGGGACAGGGCAGAAGCCCCAGCATTTT. Supplemented by reference TRBV28 and TRBJ1-5, the full variable domain reads DVKVTQSSRYLVKRTGEKVFLECVQDMDHENMFWYRQDPGLGLRLIYFSYDVKMKEKGDIPEGYSVSREKKERFSLILESASTNQTSMYLCASSGTGQKPQHFGDGTRLSIL.

The rearrangement joins TRBV5-1 to TRBJ2-7; 9 bases align to TRBD2. Germline V gives CDR1 SGHRS, CDR2 YFSETQ. There are 13 residues in the CDR3. V shed 0 bases and J 7 bases; nucleotides not matched to a gene: 2. CDR3 residues: CASSLGAGGEQYV. The CDR3 DNA sequence: TGCGCCAGCAGCTTGGGAGCGGGGGGAGAGCAGTACGTC.

The chain carries TRBV7-3 and TRBJ2-3; D not certain. The CDR3 length is 13 residues. Trimming shortened V by 6 bases and J by 5 bases, and 12 bases separated the two germline ends. Germline assignment: CDR1 SGHTA and CDR2 FQGTGA. The CDR3 DNA reads TGTGCCAGCAGTTTGACGCGAGGAGATACGCAGTATTTT. The encoded protein is CASSLTRGDTQYF.